Listed below are T cell receptor beta chains from one sample, sequenced in a study of spatial heterogeneity in lung cancer. MiXCR was run by TCRdb on the 5' RACE reads, yielding one entry per CDR3 protein. The table shows around 27,000 distinct CDR3 sequences, with 5% to 5.5% occurring only once. Sequences were derived from PBMCs, sampled at follow-up. These receptors all come from a female donor with early-stage non-small cell lung cancer. Both conserved end residues are part of each CDR3. Each record gives: J gene, clone size, D gene, V gene, CDR3 protein, CDR3 DNA. A D gene is named only where the DNA matches it firmly. Expanded clones get a size class; other rows say once, few or many, or leave the size out.

TRBJ1-1	many	TRBD1	TRBV6-2/TRBV6-3	CASSYSQAGGQTEAFF	TGTGCCAGCAGTTACTCCCAGGCAGGGGGGCAGACTGAAGCTTTCTTT
TRBJ1-1	NA	NA	TRBV12-3/TRBV12-4	CASSFGQATEAFF	TGTGCCAGCAGTTTCGGACAAGCCACTGAAGCTTTCTTT
TRBJ2-5	many	NA	TRBV6-6	CASSARAPQETQYF	TGTGCCAGCAGTGCCCGGGCCCCTCAAGAGACCCAGTACTTC
TRBJ2-7	many	TRBD1	TRBV5-4	CASSLLGQGVDEQYF	TGTGCCAGCAGCTTACTAGGACAGGGGGTGGACGAGCAGTACTTC
TRBJ2-2	many	NA	TRBV3-1	CASSRKSGATGELFF	TGTGCCAGCAGCCGAAAATCGGGGGCCACCGGGGAGCTGTTTTTT
TRBJ2-7	many	NA	TRBV5-4	CASRPTGSPIYEQYF	TGTGCCAGCAGACCAACCGGGTCCCCGATCTACGAGCAGTACTTC
TRBJ2-5	many	NA	TRBV7-2	CASSRMGRQETQYF	TGTGCCAGCAGCCGTATGGGACGACAAGAGACCCAGTACTTC
TRBJ2-7	NA	TRBD2	TRBV5-1	CASSLAGGRGYSYEQYF	TGCGCCAGCAGCTTGGCCGGAGGGCGGGGGTACTCCTACGAGCAGTACTTC
TRBJ2-2	many	TRBD1	TRBV2	CASSEGDRNTGELFF	TGTGCCAGCAGTGAAGGGGACAGGAACACCGGGGAGCTGTTTTTT
TRBJ2-3	few	NA	TRBV19	CATEIADTQYF	TGTGCCACAGAGATAGCGGATACGCAGTATTTT
TRBJ1-6	many	NA	TRBV12-3/TRBV12-4	CASSFQGYNSPLHF	TGTGCCAGCAGTTTTCAGGGGTATAATTCACCCCTCCACTTT
TRBJ2-1	medium-sized	TRBD2	TRBV12-3/TRBV12-4	CASSLGVAGVGDEQFF	TGTGCCAGCAGTTTAGGGGTAGCGGGAGTAGGGGATGAGCAGTTCTTC
TRBJ2-7	many	TRBD2	TRBV18	CASSPGLDSYEQYF	TGTGCCAGCTCACCCGGACTAGACTCCTACGAGCAGTACTTC
TRBJ1-1	NA	NA	TRBV6-2/TRBV6-3	CASSYSLRGEAFF	TGTGCCAGCAGTTACTCCCTCCGAGGTGAAGCTTTCTTT
TRBJ2-1	many	TRBD1	TRBV6-2/TRBV6-3	CAIGGLSSYNEQFF	TGTGCCATAGGGGGCCTTAGCTCCTACAATGAGCAGTTCTTC
TRBJ2-3	many	NA	TRBV4-3	CASSQDARSTDTQYF	TGCGCCAGCAGCCAAGATGCCCGCAGCACAGATACGCAGTATTTT
TRBJ2-1	many	TRBD2	TRBV7-8	CASSPGLVYNEQFF	TGTGCCAGCAGCCCAGGACTAGTTTACAATGAGCAGTTCTTC